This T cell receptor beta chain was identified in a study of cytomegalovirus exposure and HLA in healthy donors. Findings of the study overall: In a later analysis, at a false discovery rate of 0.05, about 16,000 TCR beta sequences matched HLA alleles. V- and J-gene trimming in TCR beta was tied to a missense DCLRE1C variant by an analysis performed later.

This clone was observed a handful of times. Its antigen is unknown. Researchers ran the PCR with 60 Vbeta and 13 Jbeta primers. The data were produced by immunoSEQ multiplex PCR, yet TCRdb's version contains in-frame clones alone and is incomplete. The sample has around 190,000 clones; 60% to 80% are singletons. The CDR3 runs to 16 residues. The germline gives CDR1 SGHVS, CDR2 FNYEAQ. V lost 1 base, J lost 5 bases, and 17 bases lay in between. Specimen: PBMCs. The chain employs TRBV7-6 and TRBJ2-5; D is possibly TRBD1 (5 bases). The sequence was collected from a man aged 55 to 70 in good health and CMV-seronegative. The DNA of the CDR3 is TGTGCCAGCAGCTTAGGGGTCGGGCAGGGTGGGGAGACCCAGTACTTC. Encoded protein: CASSLGVGQGGETQYF.